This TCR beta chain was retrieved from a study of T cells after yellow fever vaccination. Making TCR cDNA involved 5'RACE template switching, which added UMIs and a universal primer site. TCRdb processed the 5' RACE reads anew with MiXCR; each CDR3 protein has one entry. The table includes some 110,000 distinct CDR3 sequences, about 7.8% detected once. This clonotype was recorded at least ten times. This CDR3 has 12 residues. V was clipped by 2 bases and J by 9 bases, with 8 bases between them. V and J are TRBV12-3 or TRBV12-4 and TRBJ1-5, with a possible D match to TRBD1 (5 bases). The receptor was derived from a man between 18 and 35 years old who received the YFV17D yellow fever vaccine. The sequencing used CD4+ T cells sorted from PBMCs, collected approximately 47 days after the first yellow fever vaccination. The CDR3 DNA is TGTGCCAGCAGTTTATCGAGGGGGCCCCAGCATTTT. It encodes CASSLSRGPQHF.